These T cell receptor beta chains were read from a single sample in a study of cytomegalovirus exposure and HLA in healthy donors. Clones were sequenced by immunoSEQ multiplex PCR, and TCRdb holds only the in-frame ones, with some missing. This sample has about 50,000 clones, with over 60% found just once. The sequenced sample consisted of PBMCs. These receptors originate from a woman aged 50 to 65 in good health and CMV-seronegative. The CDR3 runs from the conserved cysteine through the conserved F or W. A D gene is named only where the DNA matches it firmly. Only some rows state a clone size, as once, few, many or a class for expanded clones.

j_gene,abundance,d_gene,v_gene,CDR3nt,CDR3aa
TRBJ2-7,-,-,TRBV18,TGTGCCAGCTCATCATTCATGTCCTACGAGCAGTACTTC,CASSSFMSYEQYF
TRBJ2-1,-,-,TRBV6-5,TGTGCCAGCAGTTACCCCCGGAGGGCCGGGGTCAATGAGCAGTTCTTC,CASSYPRRAGVNEQFF
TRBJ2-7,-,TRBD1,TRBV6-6,TGTGCCAGCAGTTCACCTCGGGACAGCTACGAGCAGTACTTC,CASSSPRDSYEQYF
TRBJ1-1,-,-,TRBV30,TGTGCCTGGAGGGGGGGGGACCCTCGAGCTTTCTTT,CAWRGGDPRAFF
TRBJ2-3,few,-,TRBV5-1,TGCGCCAGCAGCTTTGGAGGCCCCCGGACAGATACGCAGTATTTT,CASSFGGPRTDTQYF
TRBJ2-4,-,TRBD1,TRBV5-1,TGCGCCAGCAGCCGGGACAGTAAAAACATTCAGTACTTC,CASSRDSKNIQYF
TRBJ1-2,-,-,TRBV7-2,TGTGCCAGCAGCTTACCTGGCCATTCCTATGGCTACACCTTC,CASSLPGHSYGYTF
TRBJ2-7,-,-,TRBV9,TGTGCCAGCAGCGTTGGGCTCGCAATCTCCTACGAGCAGTACTTC,CASSVGLAISYEQYF
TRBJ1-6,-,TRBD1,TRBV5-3,TGTGCCAGAAGCTTGGGCACAGGGGGCAAATCACCCCTCCACTTT,CARSLGTGGKSPLHF
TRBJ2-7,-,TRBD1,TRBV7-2,TGTGCCAGCACCCCTTCAGGGGGCAACTACGAGCAGTACTTC,CASTPSGGNYEQYF
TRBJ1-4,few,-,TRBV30,TGTGCCTGGGAGACTGGAACTAATGAAAAACTGTTTTTT,CAWETGTNEKLFF
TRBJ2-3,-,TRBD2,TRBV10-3,TGTGCCATCAAGAGTACTAGCGGGGCCCCAGATACGCAGTATTTT,CAIKSTSGAPDTQYF
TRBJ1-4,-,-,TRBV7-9,TGTGCCAGCAGCCCGCAAGGGCAGGGGCTGTTTTTT,CASSPQGQGLFF
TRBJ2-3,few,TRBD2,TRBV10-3,TGTGCCATCAGTGCTCCCCGGGGGGAGGGGCCGGGGGGGGATACGCAGTATTTT,CAISAPRGEGPGGDTQYF
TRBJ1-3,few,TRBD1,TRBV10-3,TGTGCCACCATACCCTCAGGGGGCGTCGACTTTGGAAACACCATATATTTT,CATIPSGGVDFGNTIYF
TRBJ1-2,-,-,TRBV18,TGTGCCAGCTCTGAAACAGACCGAGAAGAGGGCTACACCTTC,CASSETDREEGYTF